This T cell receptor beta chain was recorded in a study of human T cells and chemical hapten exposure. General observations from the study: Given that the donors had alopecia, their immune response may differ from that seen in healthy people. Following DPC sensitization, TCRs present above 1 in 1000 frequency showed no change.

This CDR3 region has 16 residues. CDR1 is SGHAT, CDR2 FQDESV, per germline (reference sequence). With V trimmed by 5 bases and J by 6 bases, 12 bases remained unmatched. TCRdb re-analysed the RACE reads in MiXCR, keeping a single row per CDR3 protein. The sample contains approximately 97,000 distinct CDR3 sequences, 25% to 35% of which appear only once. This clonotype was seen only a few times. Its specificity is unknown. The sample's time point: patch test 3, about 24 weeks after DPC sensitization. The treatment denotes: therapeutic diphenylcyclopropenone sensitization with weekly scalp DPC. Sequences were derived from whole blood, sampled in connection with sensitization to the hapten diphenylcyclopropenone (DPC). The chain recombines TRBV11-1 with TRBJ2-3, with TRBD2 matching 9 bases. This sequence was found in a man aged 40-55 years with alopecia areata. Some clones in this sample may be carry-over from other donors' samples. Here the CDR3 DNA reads TGTGCCAGCAGCCGGGGGACTAGCACTGTAGGGGATACGCAGTATTTT. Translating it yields CASSRGTSTVGDTQYF.